Below, 20 T cell receptor beta chains from the same sample are listed, as sequenced in a study of T cell responses to AZD1222 COVID-19 vaccine. Assay used: immunoSEQ multiplex PCR; TCRdb lists only in-frame clones, some missing. The table lists 90,000 to 150,000 clones, around 85% of them singletons. Sequences were derived from peripheral blood, sampled on day 0 of AZD1222 vaccination. The receptor source for this set is an adult in good health.

V and J are TRBV19 and TRBJ2-7; D may be TRBD1 or TRBD2 (5 bases each). V lost 5 bases and J 0 bases, leaving 14 bases between the germline ends. There are 15 residues in the CDR3. Germline V CDR1 and CDR2: LNHDA, SQIVND (reference sequence). The CDR3 nucleotides read TGTGCCAGTAGTCCGGGACCCAGGAGCTCCTACGAGCAGTACTTC. Translating it yields CASSPGPRSSYEQYF.

J is TRBJ2-1 and V is TRBV3-1 (or the pseudogene TRBV3-2); 8 bases line up with TRBD2. With 0 bases clipped from V and 6 bases from J, the junction kept 1 base outside the gene matches. The CDR3 has 14 residues. The germline V gene encodes CDR1 LGHDT and CDR2 YNNKEL (reference sequence). The CDR3 reads CASSQELAVNEQFF. The CDR3 DNA sequence: TGTGCCAGCAGCCAAGAACTAGCGGTCAATGAGCAGTTCTTC.

The rearrangement links TRBV4-2 to TRBJ1-4; TRBD1 matches 10 bases. Trimming removed 1 base from V and 8 bases from J; junction bases left unmatched: 10. Per germline, CDR1 LGHNA and CDR2 YNFKEQ. The length of the CDR3 is 17 residues. The DNA of the CDR3 is TGTGCCAGCAGCCAAGGGGTTCGGGACAGGGGACGAGAAAAACTGTTTTTT. It yields the protein CASSQGVRDRGREKLFF.

This chain's CDR3 is CATSDPRQGINEQFF. The CDR3, as DNA: TGTGCCACCAGTGACCCCCGACAGGGGATCAATGAGCAGTTCTTC. This chain connects TRBV24-1 to TRBJ2-1, with 8 bases identical to TRBD1. The CDR3 runs 15 residues. Germline V gene data show CDR1 as KGHDR and CDR2 as SFDVKD. After removal of 4 bases from V and 6 bases from J, the junction contained 7 bases not matched to a gene.

V is TRBV28 and J is TRBJ1-2; D gene unclear. Germline V gene lookup returns CDR1 MDHEN and CDR2 SYDVKM. The V end was cut by 7 bases, the J end by 4 bases, with 13 bases between. CDR3 size: 13 residues. In DNA, the CDR3 is TGTGCCAGCACCACCCCGCGAGCCTATGGCTACACCTTC. Amino acids: CASTTPRAYGYTF.

J is TRBJ2-1 and V is TRBV24-1, with D unclear. CDR1 is KGHDR and CDR2 is SFDVKD in the germline V gene. V was trimmed by 0 bases and J by 6 bases, leaving 14 bases between them. The CDR3 has 16 residues. CDR3 in amino acids: CATSDLGQNQRNEQFF. The CDR3 region has the DNA TGTGCCACCAGTGATTTGGGGCAGAACCAACGCAATGAGCAGTTCTTC.

This rearrangement joins TRBV5-3 to TRBJ1-5, with TRBD1 identical over 9 bases. TRBV5-3 is flagged as an ORF with uncertain function. The CDR3 is 17 residues long. J lost 2 bases, V lost 4 bases, and 10 bases had no gene match. The CDR3 DNA sequence: TGTGCCAGAAGCCAACCAATTACAGGGGGCCGCAATCAGCCCCAGCATTTT. As protein: CARSQPITGGRNQPQHF.

The chain joins TRBV29-1 to TRBJ1-2; possible D gene TRBD1, 5 bases. The CDR3 is 13 amino acids. Looked up from germline, CDR1 is SQVTM and CDR2 is ANQGSEA. Trimming took off 0 bases at V and 9 bases at J, with 14 bases between the two ends. This chain's CDR3 is CSVEDQAGTSYTF. In DNA form, the CDR3 reads TGCAGCGTTGAAGATCAGGCCGGGACCAGCTACACCTTC.

The V and J genes are TRBV2 and TRBJ1-1; unclear D gene. The V and J ends lost 3 bases and 1 base respectively, with 6 bases between them. The CDR3 length is 13 residues. Germline CDR1 and CDR2: SNHLY and FYNNEI. The CDR3, as DNA: TGTGCCAGCAGTGAGAATAGGAACACTGAAGCTTTCTTT. This encodes CASSENRNTEAFF.

The V and J genes are TRBV5-1 and TRBJ2-3; D is unresolved. With 4 bases removed from V and 1 base from J, the gap between germline ends came to 13 bases. The CDR3 is 15 residues long. CDR1 is SGHRS and CDR2 is YFSETQ in the germline V gene. The CDR3 loop is CASSPPEPRTDTQYF. The CDR3 DNA follows: TGCGCCAGCAGCCCTCCAGAACCCCGCACAGATACGCAGTATTTT. The entire variable domain, with the rest obtained from reference TRBV5-1 and TRBJ2-3, is as follows: KAGVTQTPRYLIKTRGQQVTLSCSPISGHRSVSWYQQTPGQGLQFLFEYFSETQRNKGNFPGRFSGRQFSNSRSEMNVSTLELGDSALYLCASSPPEPRTDTQYFGPGTRLTVL.

The V call is TRBV24-1, the J call TRBJ1-5; maybe TRBD1 (5 bases). CDR1 and CDR2 (germline): KGHDR, SFDVKD. V shed 9 bases and J shed 5 bases, with 13 bases lying between them. There are 13 residues in the CDR3. CDR3 loop: CATAAEGHQPQHF. The CDR3 nucleotides are TGTGCCACCGCGGCGGAGGGGCATCAGCCCCAGCATTTT.

Only a few counts were recorded for this clone. The rearrangement links TRBV2 to TRBJ2-3; 12 bases align to TRBD2. CDR3 length: 16 residues. Germline CDR1 reads SNHLY; CDR2 reads FYNNEI. The trim removed 7 bases at V and 1 base at J, leaving 6 bases unmatched. CDR3 coding DNA: TGTGCCAGCATTTTGACTAGCGGGAGAGGCACAGATACGCAGTATTTT. This encodes CASILTSGRGTDTQYF.

This clone was found once. The chain employs TRBV9 and TRBJ2-7; 10 bases line up with TRBD2. The length of the CDR3 is 15 residues. Germline V CDR1 and CDR2: SGDLS, YYNGEE. Trimming took 0 bases from V and 3 from J; bases not matched to a gene: 3. The CDR3, as DNA: TGTGCCAGCAGCGTAGGCCGGACTAGCGGCTACGAGCAGTACTTC. It yields the protein CASSVGRTSGYEQYF.

This chain connects TRBV18 to TRBJ2-5, with D perhaps TRBD2 (6 bases). This CDR3 is built from 15 residues. V was trimmed by 3 bases and J by 5 bases, leaving 16 bases between them. Looked up from germline, CDR1 is KGHSH and CDR2 is LQKENI. CDR3 DNA: TGTGCCAGCTCACCCACCCCGACTAGTAAGGAGACCCAGTACTTC. Protein product: CASSPTPTSKETQYF. Based on the CDR3 plus reference TRBV18 and TRBJ2-5, the full variable domain is NAGVMQNPRHLVRRRGQEARLRCSPMKGHSHVYWYRQLPEEGLKFMVYLQKENIIDESGMPKERFSAEFPKEGPSILRIQQVVRGDSAAYFCASSPTPTSKETQYFGPGTRLLVL.

The chain uses TRBV28 and TRBJ1-3; TRBD1 is a possible D gene (6 bases). Germline assignment: CDR1 MDHEN and CDR2 SYDVKM. This CDR3 has 16 amino acids. V was clipped by 6 bases and J by 4 bases, with 19 bases between them. CDR3 sequence (DNA): TGTGCCAGCAGCCGCCGAGGGGGGTCGGGGGGAAACACCATATATTTT. It encodes CASSRRGGSGGNTIYF.

The genes are TRBV28 and TRBJ2-1; 9 positions match TRBD2. The CDR3 is made up of 17 amino acids. Germline-derived CDR1 and CDR2 are MDHEN and SYDVKM. V gave up 2 bases and J gave up 2 bases; unmatched junction bases: 7. The CDR3 here is CASSLTSGSVTYNEQFF. The CDR3 DNA reads TGTGCCAGCAGTTTAACTAGCGGGTCCGTAACCTACAATGAGCAGTTCTTC.

The V and J genes are TRBV10-2 and TRBJ2-3; D ambiguous. This CDR3 contains 12 residues. Germline V gives CDR1 WSHSY, CDR2 SAAADI. The ends were cut back, 8 bases at V and 8 bases at J, with 14 bases in the middle. The CDR3 loop is CASSSSPGTQYF. For the CDR3, the DNA is TGCGCCAGCTCAAGTTCGCCGGGTACGCAGTATTTT.

In DNA, the CDR3 is TGTGCCAGCAGCTTTGGGGGGGGCTATGGCTACACCTTC. Translation gives CASSFGGGYGYTF. This rearrangement joins TRBV12-3 or TRBV12-4 to TRBJ1-2; TRBD1 is a possible D gene (5 bases). V was trimmed by 6 bases and J by 4 bases, leaving 12 bases between them. This CDR3 has 13 residues.

The chain is built from TRBV27 and TRBJ2-1; possibly TRBD1 for D (5 bases). The CDR3 spans 16 residues. Germline values: CDR1 MNHEY, CDR2 SMNVEV (reference sequence). V lost 1 base, J lost 6 bases, and 16 bases lay in between. The CDR3 DNA is TGTGCCAGCAGTTTATTCCCCGGGCAGGGTAGCAATGAGCAGTTCTTC. This gives the protein CASSLFPGQGSNEQFF.

The V gene is TRBV11-2, the J gene TRBJ1-5; D gene uncertain. The germline V gene encodes CDR1 SGHAT and CDR2 FQNNGV. The CDR3 is 13 residues long. V was trimmed by 0 bases and J by 11 bases, leaving 11 bases between them. The CDR3, as DNA: TGTGCCAGCAGCTTAGAGAGGCAGTCGTCCCAGCATTTT. Translating it yields CASSLERQSSQHF.